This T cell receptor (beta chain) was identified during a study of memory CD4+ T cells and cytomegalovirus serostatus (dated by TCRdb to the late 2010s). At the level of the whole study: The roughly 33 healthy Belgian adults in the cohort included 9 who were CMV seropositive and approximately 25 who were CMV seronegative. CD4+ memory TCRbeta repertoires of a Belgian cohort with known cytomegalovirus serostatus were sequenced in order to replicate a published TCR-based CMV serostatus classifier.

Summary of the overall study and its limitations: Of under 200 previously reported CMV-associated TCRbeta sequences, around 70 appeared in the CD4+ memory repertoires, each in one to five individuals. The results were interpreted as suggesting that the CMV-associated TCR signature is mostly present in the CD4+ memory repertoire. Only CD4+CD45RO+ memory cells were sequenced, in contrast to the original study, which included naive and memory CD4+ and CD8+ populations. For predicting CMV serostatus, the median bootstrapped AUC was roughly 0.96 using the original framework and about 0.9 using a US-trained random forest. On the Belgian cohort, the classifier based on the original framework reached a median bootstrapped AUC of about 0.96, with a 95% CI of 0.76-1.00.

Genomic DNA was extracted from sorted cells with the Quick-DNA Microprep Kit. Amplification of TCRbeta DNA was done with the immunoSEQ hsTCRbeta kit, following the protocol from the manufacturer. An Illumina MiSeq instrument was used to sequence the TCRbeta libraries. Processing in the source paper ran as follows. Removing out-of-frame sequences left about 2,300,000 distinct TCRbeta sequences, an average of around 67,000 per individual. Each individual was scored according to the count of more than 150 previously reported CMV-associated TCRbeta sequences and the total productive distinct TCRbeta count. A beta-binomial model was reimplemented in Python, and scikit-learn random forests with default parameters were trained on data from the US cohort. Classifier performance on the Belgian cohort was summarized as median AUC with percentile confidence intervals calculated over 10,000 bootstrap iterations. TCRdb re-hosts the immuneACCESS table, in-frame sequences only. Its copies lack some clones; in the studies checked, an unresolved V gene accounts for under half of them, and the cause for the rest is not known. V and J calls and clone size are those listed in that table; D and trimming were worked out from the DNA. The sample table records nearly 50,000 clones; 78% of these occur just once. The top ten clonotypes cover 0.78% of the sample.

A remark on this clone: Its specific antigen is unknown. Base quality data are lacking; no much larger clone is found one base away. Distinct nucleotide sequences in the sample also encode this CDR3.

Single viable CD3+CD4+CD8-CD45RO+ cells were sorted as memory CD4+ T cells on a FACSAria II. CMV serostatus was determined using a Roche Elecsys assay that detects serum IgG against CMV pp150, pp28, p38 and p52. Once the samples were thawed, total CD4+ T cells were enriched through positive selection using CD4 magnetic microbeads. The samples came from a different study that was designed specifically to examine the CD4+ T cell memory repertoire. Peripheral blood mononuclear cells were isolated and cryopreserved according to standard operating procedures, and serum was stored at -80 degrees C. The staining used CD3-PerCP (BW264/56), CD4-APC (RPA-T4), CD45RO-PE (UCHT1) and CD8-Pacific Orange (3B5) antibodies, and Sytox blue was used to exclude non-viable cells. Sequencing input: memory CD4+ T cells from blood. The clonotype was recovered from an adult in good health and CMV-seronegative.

DNA sequence: TGTGCCAGCAGTTACGGTCATCCGGGGGTTAATGAAAAACTGTTTTTT. It specifies CASSYGHPGVNEKLFF. The receptor chain draws on TRBV6-5 and TRBJ1-4; a tentative D match to TRBD1 spans 5 bases. The CDR3 has 16 amino acids, counting the end cysteine and phenylalanine. Only CDR3 DNA remains: 48 bases, in frame from the first base. CDR1 and CDR2, per the germline V gene, are MNHEY and SVGAGI. V drops 2 bases and J drops 4 bases, leaving 14 bases in between.